The T cell receptor (beta chain) described here comes from a study of blood T cell repertoires in COVID-19. Overall study: Sources were T cells, B-cell-depleted T cells, or PBMCs; the material itself was cDNA or gDNA.

Original handling: Scientists estimated how many nucleated cells there were by amplifying reference gene primers. The repertoire was sequenced with immunoSEQ multiplex PCR; TCRdb's copy has only in-frame clones and lacks some. That table is the source of V, J and clone size, and D and trimming were worked out from the DNA. The sample contains about 210,000 clones, about four fifths of which appear only once. The trim removed 6 bases at V and 2 bases at J, leaving 5 bases unmatched. Germline values: CDR1 SNHLY, CDR2 FYNNEI. The CDR3 runs to 14 residues. This receptor was obtained from a woman in her thirties or forties with active or convalescent COVID-19. The sequenced sample consisted of peripheral blood. The rearrangement joins TRBV2 to TRBJ1-2; 8 bases match TRBD1. DNA of the CDR3: TGTGCCAGCAGGCGGACAGGGAGGAACTATGGCTACACCTTC. As protein: CASRRTGRNYGYTF.